The T cell receptor (beta chain) under discussion was sequenced for a study of CD8 T cells in ankylosing spondylitis (TCRdb year 2017). As for the study more broadly: The study set out to find disease-linked TCR variants by profiling T cell receptor beta repertoires in ankylosing spondylitis patients and healthy donors. Peripheral blood was sampled, and synovial fluid was additionally collected from ankylosing spondylitis patients. In total, the full study cohort was made up of 108 healthy donors and 25 to 30 ankylosing spondylitis patients.

Broad study findings and their caveats: A TCR beta motif of several highly homologous amino acid variants appeared characteristic of blood from ankylosing spondylitis patients. In peripheral blood, the disease-linked clones were found at relatively low frequencies and had a CD8+ phenotype. Significant enrichment of the disease-linked clones was reported in matched synovial fluid samples from ankylosing spondylitis patients. Some of the motif variants had been reported before in the synovial fluid and blood of reactive arthritis patients, a finding that suggests common disease-initiation mechanisms.

Comments on this clonotype: Its antigen is unknown. No base-level quality is on record; no much larger clone is a single base apart.

Trimming at the junction amounts to 0 bases on V and 6 bases on J, and the germline ends lie 20 bases apart. The CDR3 runs 17 residues from the cysteine to the phenylalanine. The kept DNA is CDR3 alone, 51 bases in frame from the first base. Via the germline V gene, CDR1 is LGHNA and CDR2 YNFKEQ. The instrument was an Illumina HiSeq 2500. Quantitative 5'-RACE with molecular barcodes was used to prepare TCR beta libraries. The study's processing was this. To identify disease-linked TCR variants, a new computational method was used, one built on a probabilistic model of VDJ rearrangement. TCRdb passed the public sequencing reads through fastp at Q25 and MiXCR, retaining productive beta sequences. Under each unique CDR3 protein, matching rows form one entry showing the most common genes and DNA. V and J calls and clone size were set by TCRdb, not the authors. The sample table contains 350,000 to 550,000 distinct CDR3 sequences; only one count was recorded for around 26% of them. About 0.92% of the sample lies in the top ten.

Material for sequencing was blood, either unsorted or a sorted T cell fraction (not recorded which). The TCR originated in a male donor with ankylosing spondylitis. The chain uses TRBV4-2 and TRBJ1-1; TRBD1 is a weak D gene call, 5 bases matching. In nucleotide form, the sequence is TGTGCCAGCAGCCAAGAGGCTGGGGCATTCCATCGGTCTGAAGCTTTCTTT. Translated, it gives CASSQEAGAFHRSEAFF.